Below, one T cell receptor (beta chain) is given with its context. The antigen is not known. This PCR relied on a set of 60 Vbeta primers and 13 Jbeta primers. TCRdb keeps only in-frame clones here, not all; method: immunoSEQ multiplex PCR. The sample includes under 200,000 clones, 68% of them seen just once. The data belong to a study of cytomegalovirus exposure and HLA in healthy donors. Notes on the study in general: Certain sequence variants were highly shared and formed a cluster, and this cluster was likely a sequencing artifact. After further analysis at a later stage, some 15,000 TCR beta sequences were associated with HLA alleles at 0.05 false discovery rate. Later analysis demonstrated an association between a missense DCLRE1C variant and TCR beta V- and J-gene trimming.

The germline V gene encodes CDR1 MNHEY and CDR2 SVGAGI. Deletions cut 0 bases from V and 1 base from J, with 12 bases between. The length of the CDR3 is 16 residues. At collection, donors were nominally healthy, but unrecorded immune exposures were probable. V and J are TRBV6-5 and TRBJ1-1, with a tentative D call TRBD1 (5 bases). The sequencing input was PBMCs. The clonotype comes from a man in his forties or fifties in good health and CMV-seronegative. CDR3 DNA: TGTGCCAGCAGTTACTCCCTGAACAGGCCGAACACTGAAGCTTTCTTT. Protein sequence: CASSYSLNRPNTEAFF.